Sequencing of this T cell receptor (beta chain) was carried out in a study of Tregs in tolerant kidney transplant recipients (dated by TCRdb to the late 2010s). General notes on the study: Transplants used related donors with nonmyeloablative bone marrow transplantation; mixed chimerism was transient in the human trials. The study used TCRbeta sequencing to identify donor-specific regulatory T cells before combined kidney and bone marrow transplantation, then tracked those cells after transplant.

Genomic DNA was extracted from sorted cells with the QIAGEN DNeasy Blood and Tissue Kit for TCRbeta CDR3 sequencing. High-throughput TCRbeta CDR3 sequencing, including PCR amplification with bias correction and internal controls, was performed commercially through immunoSEQ. Processing in the source paper ran as follows. A unique productive TCRbeta sequence was defined by the CDR3 nucleotide sequence when primers matched, and otherwise by the CDR3 amino acid sequence together with the Vbeta and Jbeta genes. To correct for sorting error, sequences found in more than one sorted population at a frequency ratio of 2:1 or less were discarded, and the remaining shared sequences were assigned to the population with the higher frequency. Donor-reactive sequences were defined as at least 5-fold expanded in CFSE-low cells versus unstimulated cells, with frequency of at least 0.01% in CFSE-low cells. Repertoire divergence was quantified by Jensen-Shannon divergence using the top 100 TCRbeta sequences ranked by frequency. When a sample had multiple sequencing runs, each run was corrected for sorting error separately and the runs were then pooled. This immuneACCESS table, as held by TCRdb, lists in-frame sequences with V and J called but not all clones. Of the missing ones, under half trace to an unresolved V gene in checked studies; the others have no known cause. D and trimming come from the DNA, and the V and J calls and clone size come from that table. This sample has tens of thousands of clones in its table, and approximately 85% of those were observed once. Roughly 2% of the sample is held by the ten biggest clonotypes.

What this sample's time point label stands for: blood sample drawn before combined kidney and bone marrow transplant. Thawed PBMCs were FACS-sorted into unstimulated Tregs (CD4+CD25+CD127-), CD4+ non-Tregs (CD4+CD25-), CD4 cells and CD8 cells. Prior to Treg sorting, thawed PBMCs were rested overnight at 37 degrees C with 200 IU/ml IL-2. Patients were a few combined kidney and bone marrow transplant recipients from the ITN036ST trial, and only these trial subjects had samples available. Healthy control blood was processed to PBMCs by Ficoll density gradient and cryopreserved, and patient PBMCs were collected before and after transplant. What the study reported, not specific to this receptor: The study was constrained by small patient numbers, and validation of the findings is required in larger populations and under other immunosuppression protocols. For some patients, the PCR primers changed as time went on, which meant samples from those patients could not be compared with one another at the nucleotide level. The most biologically relevant and donor-specific TCRbeta repertoire appeared to be identified by expanding Tregs with activated donor B cells. Donor-specific Treg expansion exceeded global Treg expansion in tolerant patients, suggesting antigen-driven rather than nonspecific expansion. Biological reproducibility was not directly addressed, though technical replication error appeared minimal.

V and J are trimmed by 4 bases and 8 bases, and the gene matches miss 6 bases of the junction. The germline V gene specifies SNHLY as CDR1 and FYNNEI as CDR2. Inclusive of the bounding cysteine and phenylalanine, the CDR3 is 13 residues long. The DNA shown is the 39-base CDR3, in frame from base 1. In regard to this clone: The antigen it recognizes is unknown. Nothing much larger sits one base from this clone, and base qualities are not available.

This material consisted of Tregs from blood, taken before the transplant. The V and J segments used are TRBV2 and TRBJ1-2, with 8 junctional bases fitting TRBD1. This TCR derives from a human donor who received a combined kidney and bone marrow transplant. The DNA sequence reads TGTGCCAGCAGTGTGGTCAGGGGGCTAGGCTACACCTTC. Its translation is CASSVVRGLGYTF.